This TCR beta chain was found in a study of T cells after yellow fever vaccination. From the 5' RACE reads, TCRdb called clonotypes with MiXCR, one entry per CDR3 protein. Here the sample spans under 70,000 distinct CDR3 sequences, approximately 7% being singletons. The CDR3 has 13 residues. From germline, CDR1 is MNHNY and CDR2 SVGAGI (reference sequence). V lost 5 bases, J lost 6 bases, and 14 bases lay in between. This clonotype appeared many times. The J gene is TRBJ2-7, the V gene TRBV6-6; D is uncertain. This receptor was obtained from a man aged 18-30 years who received the YFV17D yellow fever vaccine. Here the sequenced sample was CD8+ T cells sorted from PBMCs, taken on the day of the first yellow fever vaccination. In nucleotides, the CDR3 is TGTGCCAGCAGTCCCACGACGCGCCCCGAGCAGTACTTC. As protein: CASSPTTRPEQYF.